The rows below give T cell receptor beta chains drawn from one sample of a study of blood T cell dynamics during melanoma immunotherapy. TCRdb's table, derived via immunoSEQ multiplex PCR, lists solely in-frame clones and lacks some. The sample yields thousands of clones, roughly 91% seen once. The sample in question was blood, obtained from a patient treated with checkpoint blockade. The receptors shown here come from a human donor with melanoma. The CDR3 runs from the conserved cysteine through the conserved F or W. D genes are given only for firm matches. Size is stated for part of the rows, as once, few or many counts, or as a class when the clone is expanded.

CDR3nt | CDR3aa | j_gene | d_gene | v_gene | abundance
TGTGCCAGCAGCCCGAGGGACAACCGGAACACTGAAGCTTTCTTT | CASSPRDNRNTEAFF | TRBJ1-1 | - | TRBV7-9 | -
TGTGCCAGCAGCCACCCGCGATCGGGGGTTGGGCTCGGCTACACCTTC | CASSHPRSGVGLGYTF | TRBJ1-2 | - | TRBV4-2 | -
TGTGCCAGCAGTTACTGGGACACCGGGGAGCTGTTTTTT | CASSYWDTGELFF | TRBJ2-2 | - | TRBV6-6 | once
TGTGCCAGCAGCAGGACTGGGGTGCCTGGCAAGGGTTGTTACGAGCAGTACTTC | CASSRTGVPGKGCYEQYF | TRBJ2-7 | - | TRBV21-1 | once
TGTGCCAGCAGTTTAGTAGGGGGGGACTATGGCTACACCTTC | CASSLVGGDYGYTF | TRBJ1-2 | - | TRBV28 | -
TGTGCCAGCAGCTCCACAGGGGAAGGAGCTGCTGGGCAGTACTTC | CASSSTGEGAAGQYF | TRBJ2-7 | TRBD1 | TRBV5-5 | -
TGTGCCAGCAGCCACGACAGGGGGCGACCCGCGAACACTGAAGCTTTCTTT | CASSHDRGRPANTEAFF | TRBJ1-1 | TRBD1 | TRBV7-9 | -
TGTGCCAGCAGCCTCAATGGGGGAAGCAATCAGCCCCAGCATTTT | CASSLNGGSNQPQHF | TRBJ1-5 | - | TRBV7-2 | -
TGTGCCAGCAGCTTGGAACGGAAACCTGCAAACACCATATATTTT | CASSLERKPANTIYF | TRBJ1-3 | - | TRBV5-5 | -
TGTGCCAGCAGCTTCGTGGCAGGGACAAACACCGGGGAGCTGTTTTTT | CASSFVAGTNTGELFF | TRBJ2-2 | - | TRBV7-9 | -
TGCGCCAGCAGACACTCTTCACTACGGGGTACCGTGAACACTGAAGCTTTCTTT | CASRHSSLRGTVNTEAFF | TRBJ1-1 | - | TRBV4-1 | few
TGTGCCAGCAGCTCCGGGACAGGTACCGTCTATGGCTACACCTTC | CASSSGTGTVYGYTF | TRBJ1-2 | TRBD1 | TRBV5-4 | few
TGTGCCAGCAGTCCCGGCGGGCAGGGGGCGAACTATGGCTACACCTTC | CASSPGGQGANYGYTF | TRBJ1-2 | TRBD1 | TRBV28 | -
TGCGCCAGCAGCGCAATCCGGGACAGCGAGAACACTGAAGCTTTCTTT | CASSAIRDSENTEAFF | TRBJ1-1 | TRBD1 | TRBV5-1 | -
TGTGCCTGGAGTTCCTCAGGAGTAGTTCGTACGCCCCAGCATTTT | CAWSSSGVVRTPQHF | TRBJ1-5 | - | TRBV30 | -
TGTGCCAGCTCACCACCGCGCGGTGACAATTCACCCCTCCACTTT | CASSPPRGDNSPLHF | TRBJ1-6 | - | TRBV18 | -
TGTGCCAGCAGCTTGCAGGGAGAAAAACTGTTTTTT | CASSLQGEKLFF | TRBJ1-4 | - | TRBV5-5 | -
TGTGCCAGCAGCCTTGTCACAGGGGGAAAACTGTTTTTT | CASSLVTGGKLFF | TRBJ1-4 | TRBD1 | TRBV7-8 | -
TGTGCCTGGAGTTTTCCCCGGACAGGCCCGGCCTCCTACGAGCAGTACTTC | CAWSFPRTGPASYEQYF | TRBJ2-7 | TRBD1 | TRBV30 | -
TGTGCCAGCAGCTTGGACAGGGTGAACACTGAAGCTTTCTTT | CASSLDRVNTEAFF | TRBJ1-1 | - | TRBV5-6 | once
TGTGCCAGTAGTATAGGCGGGGGGCTCCGGGAGACCCAGTACTTC | CASSIGGGLRETQYF | TRBJ2-5 | TRBD2 | TRBV19 | -
TGTGCCAACTACCAGGTGGGATCAATGAACACTGAAGCTTTCTTT | CANYQVGSMNTEAFF | TRBJ1-1 | - | TRBV2 | -
TGTGCCTGGAGTGTACCCGGGGCGAACACCGGGGAGCTGTTTTTT | CAWSVPGANTGELFF | TRBJ2-2 | - | TRBV30 | -
TGTGCCAGTAGTATTGCCCTCGGGGGCGAGCAGTACTTC | CASSIALGGEQYF | TRBJ2-7 | - | TRBV19 | -
TGTGCCAGCAGCTTAGCGGGAAGCTCCTACGAGCAGTACTTC | CASSLAGSSYEQYF | TRBJ2-7 | - | TRBV11-2 | -
TGTGCCAGCAGTGAGAGCTTCCTGCCCAATGAAAAACTGTTTTTT | CASSESFLPNEKLFF | TRBJ1-4 | - | TRBV2 | -
TGTGCCAGTAGTATATCGGGCGCCTCCTACGAGCAGTACTTC | CASSISGASYEQYF | TRBJ2-7 | - | TRBV19 | once
TGTGCCAGCAGGGCCGGACGGCAGAACTATGGCTACACCTTC | CASRAGRQNYGYTF | TRBJ1-2 | - | TRBV6-5 | -
TGTGCCAGCAGCTTGAGCAGCGGCAACACCGGGGAGCTGTTTTTT | CASSLSSGNTGELFF | TRBJ2-2 | - | TRBV5-4 | -
TGTGCCAGCTCACCAGGGGGATTTCAGCCCCAGCATTTT | CASSPGGFQPQHF | TRBJ1-5 | - | TRBV18 | -
TGTGCCAGCAGCTTATCTTCTAAATCAGGGGGCAATCAGCCCCAGCATTTT | CASSLSSKSGGNQPQHF | TRBJ1-5 | - | TRBV5-5 | large
TGCGCCAGCAAGCAGGGGGGTGAAAAACTGTTTTTT | CASKQGGEKLFF | TRBJ1-4 | TRBD1 | TRBV10-2 | -
TGTGCCAGCAGCTTAGCGGAAGGGACAGGAGGGGCTTTCTTT | CASSLAEGTGGAFF | TRBJ1-1 | TRBD1 | TRBV11-1 | once
TGTGCCAGTAGGACTACAGGGGGCTTCGCAGATACGCAGTATTTT | CASRTTGGFADTQYF | TRBJ2-3 | TRBD1 | TRBV19 | -
TGTGCCAGCTCACCAAGCGCTAATAGCAATCAGCCCCAGCATTTT | CASSPSANSNQPQHF | TRBJ1-5 | - | TRBV18 | once
TGTGCCAGCAGCTTGGCGAGACAGGGGGCGCGGGGAAACACCATATATTTT | CASSLARQGARGNTIYF | TRBJ1-3 | TRBD1 | TRBV5-4 | -
TGTGCCAGCCAGCTAGAGAGGGTGGACACTGAAGCTTTCTTT | CASQLERVDTEAFF | TRBJ1-1 | - | TRBV11-2 | -
TGTGCCAGCAGCCCCCAGGGCGGAACGGGCTATGCCTACACCTTC | CASSPQGGTGYAYTF | TRBJ1-2 | - | TRBV5-6 | -
TGTGCCAGTACCCCCGGGACAGGGCTCAACAATCAGCCCCAGCATTTT | CASTPGTGLNNQPQHF | TRBJ1-5 | TRBD1 | TRBV6-6 | -
TGTGCCTGGAGTGGGACAGGAGGGTCAAATAGCAATCAGCCCCAGCATTTT | CAWSGTGGSNSNQPQHF | TRBJ1-5 | TRBD1 | TRBV30 | -
TGCGCCAGCAGCCTGGAGCGGGGAGTTGGGAATGGCTACACCTTC | CASSLERGVGNGYTF | TRBJ1-2 | - | TRBV5-1 | once
TGTGCCAGCAGCTTAAGTTGGGCAGGGGCTGGGGCCAACGTCCTGACTTTC | CASSLSWAGAGANVLTF | TRBJ2-6 | - | TRBV11-1 | -
TGTGCCAGCTCACGATTAAGTGAACAGCCCCAGCATTTT | CASSRLSEQPQHF | TRBJ1-5 | - | TRBV18 | -
TGTGCCAGCAAAACGGACAGCTCTCAGGGAGGCTACACCTTC | CASKTDSSQGGYTF | TRBJ1-2 | - | TRBV6-1 | -
TGTGCCAGCAGTTCCCCCCCCGGGAGGGGAGATGAAAAACTGTTTTTT | CASSSPPGRGDEKLFF | TRBJ1-4 | - | TRBV27 | -
TGTGCCAGCAGCTTGGTGGGTTCCTACGAGCAGTACTTC | CASSLVGSYEQYF | TRBJ2-7 | - | TRBV5-4 | -
TGTGCCAGCAGGAGACTGAGTAGTGGGAATGAAAAACTGTTTTTT | CASRRLSSGNEKLFF | TRBJ1-4 | - | TRBV6-5 | -
TGTGCCAGTAGTACCTACAGTGGTGAAGCTTTCTTT | CASSTYSGEAFF | TRBJ1-1 | - | TRBV19 | -
TGTGCCAGCAGTTTATCGCGGGACAGCGATGGCTACACCTTC | CASSLSRDSDGYTF | TRBJ1-2 | TRBD1 | TRBV27 | -
TGTGCCAGCCACCCGGGACAACTTAACTATGGCTACACCTTC | CASHPGQLNYGYTF | TRBJ1-2 | - | TRBV19 | few